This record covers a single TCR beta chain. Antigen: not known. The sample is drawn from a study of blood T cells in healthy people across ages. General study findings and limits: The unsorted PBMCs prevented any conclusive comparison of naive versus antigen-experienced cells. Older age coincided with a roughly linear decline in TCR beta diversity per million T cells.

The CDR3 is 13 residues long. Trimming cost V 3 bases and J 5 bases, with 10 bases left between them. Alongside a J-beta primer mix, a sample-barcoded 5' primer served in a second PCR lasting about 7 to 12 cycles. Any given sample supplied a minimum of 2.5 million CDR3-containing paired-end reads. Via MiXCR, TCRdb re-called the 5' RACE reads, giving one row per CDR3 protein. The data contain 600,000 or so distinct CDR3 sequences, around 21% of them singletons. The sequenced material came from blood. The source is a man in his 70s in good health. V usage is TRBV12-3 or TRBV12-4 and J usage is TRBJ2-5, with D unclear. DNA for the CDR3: TGTGCCAGCAGTTTTTCTACTTCGGAGACCCAGTACTTC. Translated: CASSFSTSETQYF.